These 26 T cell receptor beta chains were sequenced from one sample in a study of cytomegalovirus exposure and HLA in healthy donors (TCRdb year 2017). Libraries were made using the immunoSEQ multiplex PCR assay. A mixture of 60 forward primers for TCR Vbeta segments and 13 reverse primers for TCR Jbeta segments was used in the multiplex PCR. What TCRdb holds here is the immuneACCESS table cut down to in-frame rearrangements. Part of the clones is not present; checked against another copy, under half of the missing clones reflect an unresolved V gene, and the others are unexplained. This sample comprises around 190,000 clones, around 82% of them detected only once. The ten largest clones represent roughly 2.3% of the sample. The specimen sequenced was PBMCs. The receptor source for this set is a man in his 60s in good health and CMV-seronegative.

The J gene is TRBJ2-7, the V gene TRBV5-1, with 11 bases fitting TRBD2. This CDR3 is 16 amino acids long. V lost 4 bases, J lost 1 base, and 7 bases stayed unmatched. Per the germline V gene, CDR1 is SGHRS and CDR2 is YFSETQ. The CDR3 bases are TGCGCCAGCAGCCAACTTAGCGGGGGGGCTTCCTACGAGCAGTACTTC. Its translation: CASSQLSGGASYEQYF.

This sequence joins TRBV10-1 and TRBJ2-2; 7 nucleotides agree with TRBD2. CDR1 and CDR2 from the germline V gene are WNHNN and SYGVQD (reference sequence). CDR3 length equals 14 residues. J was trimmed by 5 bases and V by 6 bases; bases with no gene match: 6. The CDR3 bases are TGCGCCAGCAGACACGGGGGGTCGACCGGGGAGCTGTTTTTT. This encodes CASRHGGSTGELFF.

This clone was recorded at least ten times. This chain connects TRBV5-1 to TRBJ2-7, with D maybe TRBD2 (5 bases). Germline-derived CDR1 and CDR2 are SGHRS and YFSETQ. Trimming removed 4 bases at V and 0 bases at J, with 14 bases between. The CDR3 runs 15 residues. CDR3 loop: CASSNGLGVSYEQYF. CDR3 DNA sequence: TGCGCCAGCAGCAATGGACTCGGAGTCTCCTACGAGCAGTACTTC.

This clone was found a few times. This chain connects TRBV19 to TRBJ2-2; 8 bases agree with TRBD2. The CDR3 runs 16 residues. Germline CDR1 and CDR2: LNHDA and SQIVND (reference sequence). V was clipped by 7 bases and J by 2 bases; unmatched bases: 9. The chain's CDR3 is CASTLAGLGNTGELFF. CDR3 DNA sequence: TGTGCCAGTACTTTAGCGGGACTAGGCAACACCGGGGAGCTGTTTTTT.

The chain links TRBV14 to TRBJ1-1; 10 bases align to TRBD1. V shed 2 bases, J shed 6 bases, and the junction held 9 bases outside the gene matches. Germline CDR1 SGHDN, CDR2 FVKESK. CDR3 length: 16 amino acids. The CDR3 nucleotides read TGTGCCAGCAGCCAACATCGACAGGGGGCGAGGGCTGAAGCTTTCTTT. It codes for CASSQHRQGARAEAFF.

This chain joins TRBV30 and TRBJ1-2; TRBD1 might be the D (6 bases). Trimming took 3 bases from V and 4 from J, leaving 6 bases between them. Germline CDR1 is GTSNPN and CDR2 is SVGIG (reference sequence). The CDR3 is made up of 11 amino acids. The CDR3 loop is CAWRDSYGYTF. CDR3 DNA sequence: TGTGCCTGGAGGGACAGCTATGGCTACACCTTC.

The CDR3 coding sequence is TGTGCCAGTAGTATCGGGGACAGGGGGTACGCGAACACCGGGGAGCTGTTTTTT. Encoded protein: CASSIGDRGYANTGELFF. The chain recombines TRBV19 with TRBJ2-2; 11 nucleotides align to TRBD1. Germline CDR1 reads LNHDA; CDR2 reads SQIVND (reference sequence). CDR3 length equals 18 residues. The ends lost 3 bases at V and 0 bases at J; junction bases unmatched: 6.

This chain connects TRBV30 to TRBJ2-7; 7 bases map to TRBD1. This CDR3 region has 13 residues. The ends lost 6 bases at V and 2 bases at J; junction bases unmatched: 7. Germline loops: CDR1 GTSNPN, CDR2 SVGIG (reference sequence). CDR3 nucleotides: TGTGCCTGCTCACGACAGGGCACCTACGAGCAGTACTTC. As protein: CACSRQGTYEQYF.

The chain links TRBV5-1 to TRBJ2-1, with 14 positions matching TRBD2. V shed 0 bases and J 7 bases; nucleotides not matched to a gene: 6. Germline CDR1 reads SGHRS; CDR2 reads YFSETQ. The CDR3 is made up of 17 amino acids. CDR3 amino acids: CASSLGGLAGVSNEQFF. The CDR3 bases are TGCGCCAGCAGCTTGGGGGGACTAGCGGGAGTGTCGAATGAGCAGTTCTTC.

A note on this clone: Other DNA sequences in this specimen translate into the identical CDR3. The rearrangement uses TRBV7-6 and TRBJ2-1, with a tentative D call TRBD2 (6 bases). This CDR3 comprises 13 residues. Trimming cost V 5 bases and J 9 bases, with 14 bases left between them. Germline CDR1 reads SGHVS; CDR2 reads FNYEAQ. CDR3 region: CASSEMEGGEQFF. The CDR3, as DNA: TGTGCCAGCAGCGAAATGGAGGGAGGTGAGCAGTTCTTC.

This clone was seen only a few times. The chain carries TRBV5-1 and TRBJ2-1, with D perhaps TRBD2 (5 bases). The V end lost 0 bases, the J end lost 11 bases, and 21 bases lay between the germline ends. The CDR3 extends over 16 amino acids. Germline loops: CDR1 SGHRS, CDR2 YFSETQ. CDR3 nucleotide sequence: TGCGCCAGCAGCTTGGAGGGTGCGGGCCCTGATCTAAAGCAGTTCTTC. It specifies CASSLEGAGPDLKQFF.

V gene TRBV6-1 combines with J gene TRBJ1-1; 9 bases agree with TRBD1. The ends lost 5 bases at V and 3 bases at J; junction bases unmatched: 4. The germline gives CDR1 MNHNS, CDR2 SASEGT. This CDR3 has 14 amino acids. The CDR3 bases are TGTGCCAGCAGTCCGGGACAGGGTTACACTGAAGCTTTCTTT. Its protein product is CASSPGQGYTEAFF.

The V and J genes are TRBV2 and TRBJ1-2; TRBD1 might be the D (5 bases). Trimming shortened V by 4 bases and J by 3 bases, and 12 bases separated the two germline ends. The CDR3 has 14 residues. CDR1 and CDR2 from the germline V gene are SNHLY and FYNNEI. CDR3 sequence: CASSVSGEDYGYTF. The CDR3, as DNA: TGTGCCAGCAGTGTGTCGGGGGAGGACTATGGCTACACCTTC.

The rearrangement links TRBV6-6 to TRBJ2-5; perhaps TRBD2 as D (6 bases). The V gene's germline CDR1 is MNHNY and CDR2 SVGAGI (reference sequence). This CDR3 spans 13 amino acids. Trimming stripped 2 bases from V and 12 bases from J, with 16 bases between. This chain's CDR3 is CASSYTSRDSEYF. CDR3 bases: TGTGCCAGCAGTTACACTTCCCGGGACTCCGAGTACTTC.

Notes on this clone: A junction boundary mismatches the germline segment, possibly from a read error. The CDR3 here is CASSRNLGQTNYGYPF. The CDR3, as DNA: TGCGCCAGCAGCCGAAACCTCGGACAGACTAACTATGGCTACCCCTTC. The chain recombines TRBV4-3 with TRBJ1-2; possibly TRBD1 for D (6 bases). The V gene's germline CDR1 is LGHNA and CDR2 YSLEER. CDR3 length: 16 amino acids.

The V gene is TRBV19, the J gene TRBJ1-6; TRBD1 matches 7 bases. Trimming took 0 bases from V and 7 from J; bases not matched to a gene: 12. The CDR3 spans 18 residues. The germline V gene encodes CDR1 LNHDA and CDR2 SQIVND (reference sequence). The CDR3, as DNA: TGTGCCAGTAGTATAGAGGGACAGTCCATCACCCTGAATTCACCCCTCCACTTT. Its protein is CASSIEGQSITLNSPLHF. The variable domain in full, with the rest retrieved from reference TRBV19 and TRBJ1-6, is DGGITQSPKYLFRKEGQNVTLSCEQNLNHDAMYWYRQDPGQGLRLIYYSQIVNDFQKGDIAEGYSVSREKKESFPLTVTSAQKNPTAFYLCASSIEGQSITLNSPLHFGNGTRLTVT.

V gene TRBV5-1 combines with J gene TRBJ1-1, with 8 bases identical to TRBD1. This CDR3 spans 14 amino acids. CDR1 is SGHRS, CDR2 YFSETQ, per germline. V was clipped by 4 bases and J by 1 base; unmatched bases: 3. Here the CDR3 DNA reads TGCGCCAGCAGCATCGGACAGGGGAACACTGAAGCTTTCTTT. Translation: CASSIGQGNTEAFF. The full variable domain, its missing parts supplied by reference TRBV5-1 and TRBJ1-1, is KAGVTQTPRYLIKTRGQQVTLSCSPISGHRSVSWYQQTPGQGLQFLFEYFSETQRNKGNFPGRFSGRQFSNSRSEMNVSTLELGDSALYLCASSIGQGNTEAFFGQGTRLTVV.

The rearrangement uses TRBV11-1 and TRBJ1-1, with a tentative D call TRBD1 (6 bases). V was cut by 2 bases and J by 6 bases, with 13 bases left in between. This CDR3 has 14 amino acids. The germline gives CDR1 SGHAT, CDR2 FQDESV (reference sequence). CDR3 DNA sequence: TGTGCCAGCAGCTTACCACAGGGATCTGCTGAAGCTTTCTTT. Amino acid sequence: CASSLPQGSAEAFF.

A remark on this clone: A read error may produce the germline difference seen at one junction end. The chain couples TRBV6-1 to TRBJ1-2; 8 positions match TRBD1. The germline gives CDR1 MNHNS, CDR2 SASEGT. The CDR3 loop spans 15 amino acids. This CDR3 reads CASSESTGANYGYPF. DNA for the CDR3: TGTGCCAGCAGTGAATCGACAGGGGCTAACTATGGCTACCCCTTC.

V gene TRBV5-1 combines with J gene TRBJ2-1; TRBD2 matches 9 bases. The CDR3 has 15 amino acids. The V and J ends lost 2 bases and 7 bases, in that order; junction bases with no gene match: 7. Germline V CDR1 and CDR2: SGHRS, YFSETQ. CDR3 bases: TGCGCCAGCAGCTTTAGCGGGAGCTTGGGGAATGAGCAGTTCTTC. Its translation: CASSFSGSLGNEQFF.

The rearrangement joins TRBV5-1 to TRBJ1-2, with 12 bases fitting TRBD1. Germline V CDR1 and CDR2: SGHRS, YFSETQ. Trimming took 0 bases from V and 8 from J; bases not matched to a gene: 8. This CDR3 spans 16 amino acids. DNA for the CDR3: TGCGCCAGCAGCTTGGAACCCGGGACAGGGGGCGCGGGCTACACCTTC. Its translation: CASSLEPGTGGAGYTF. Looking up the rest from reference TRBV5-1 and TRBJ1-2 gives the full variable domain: KAGVTQTPRYLIKTRGQQVTLSCSPISGHRSVSWYQQTPGQGLQFLFEYFSETQRNKGNFPGRFSGRQFSNSRSEMNVSTLELGDSALYLCASSLEPGTGGAGYTFGSGTRLTVV.

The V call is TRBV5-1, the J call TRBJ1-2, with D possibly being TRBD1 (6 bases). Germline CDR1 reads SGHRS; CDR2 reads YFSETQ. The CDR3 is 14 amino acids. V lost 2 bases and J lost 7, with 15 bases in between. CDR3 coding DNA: TGCGCCAGCAGCTTACAGACAGGATCGGGTGGCTACACCTTC. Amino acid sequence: CASSLQTGSGGYTF.

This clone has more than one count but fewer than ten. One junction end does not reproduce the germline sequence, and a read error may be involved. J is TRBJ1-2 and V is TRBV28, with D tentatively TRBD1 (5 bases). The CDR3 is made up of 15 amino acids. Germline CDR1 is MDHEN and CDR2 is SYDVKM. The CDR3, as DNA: TGTGCCAGCAGTCCTATGGACATTTCGCCCTATGGCTACCCCTTC. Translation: CASSPMDISPYGYPF.

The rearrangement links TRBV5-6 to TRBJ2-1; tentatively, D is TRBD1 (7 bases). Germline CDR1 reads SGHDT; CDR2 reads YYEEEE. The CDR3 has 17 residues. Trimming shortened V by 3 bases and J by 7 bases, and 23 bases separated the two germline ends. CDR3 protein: CASSWTLGRGVGNEQFF. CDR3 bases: TGTGCCAGCAGCTGGACCCTAGGCAGGGGGGTTGGAAATGAGCAGTTCTTC. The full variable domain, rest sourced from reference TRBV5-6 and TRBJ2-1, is DAGVTQSPTHLIKTRGQQVTLRCSPKSGHDTVSWYQQALGQGPQFIFQYYEEEERQRGNFPDRFSGHQFPNYSSELNVNALLLGDSALYLCASSWTLGRGVGNEQFFGPGTRLTVL.

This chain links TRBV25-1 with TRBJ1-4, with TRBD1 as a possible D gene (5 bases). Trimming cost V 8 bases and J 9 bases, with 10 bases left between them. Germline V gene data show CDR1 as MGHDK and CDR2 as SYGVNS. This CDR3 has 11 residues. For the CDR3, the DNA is TGTGCCAGCCACGGGGGACAAAAACTGTTTTTT. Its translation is CASHGGQKLFF.

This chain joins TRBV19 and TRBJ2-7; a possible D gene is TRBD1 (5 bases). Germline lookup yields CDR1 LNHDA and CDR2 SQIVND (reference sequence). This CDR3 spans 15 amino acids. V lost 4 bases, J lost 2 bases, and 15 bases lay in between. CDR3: CASSTGNTPTYEQYF. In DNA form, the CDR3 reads TGTGCCAGTAGTACAGGGAATACCCCGACCTACGAGCAGTACTTC.